What follows are 7 T cell receptor beta chains derived from one specimen sequenced in a study of cytomegalovirus exposure and HLA in healthy donors. This PCR relied on a set of 60 Vbeta primers and 13 Jbeta primers. Using immunoSEQ multiplex PCR, the repertoire was profiled, and TCRdb retains in-frame clones only, with some absent. Altogether about 180,000 clones are present, 77% being singletons, with the ten largest covering approximately 1.5%. Sequencing was done on a sample of PBMCs. These receptors came from a man aged 18-30 years in good health and CMV-seronegative.

The rearrangement links TRBV25-1 to TRBJ2-6; 7 bases map to TRBD1. V shed 1 base, J shed 0 bases, and the junction held 6 bases outside the gene matches. The length of the CDR3 is 18 residues. Germline V CDR1 and CDR2: MGHDK, SYGVNS. In DNA form, the CDR3 reads TGTGCCAGCAGTGAATCCCCAGGGGGTAGCTCTGGGGCCAACGTCCTGACTTTC. The encoded protein is CASSESPGGSSGANVLTF.

The V and J genes are TRBV29-1 and TRBJ2-7; 10 positions match TRBD1. CDR1 is SQVTM, CDR2 ANQGSEA, per germline. The ends lost 1 base at V and 4 bases at J; junction bases unmatched: 4. This CDR3 has 14 residues. CDR3 protein: CSVEAGQGGYEQYF. Here the CDR3 DNA reads TGCAGCGTTGAAGCTGGACAGGGGGGATACGAGCAGTACTTC.

This clone has only one observation. The chain is built from TRBV10-1 and TRBJ2-1; 8 positions agree with TRBD2. The V segment lost 2 bases and the J segment 8 bases; nucleotides outside the gene matches: 2. CDR1 is WNHNN and CDR2 is SYGVQD in the germline V gene (reference sequence). CDR3 length: 13 residues. CDR3 coding DNA: TGCGCCAGCAGTGAGCGGGAGGGCCATGAGCAGTTCTTC. Translated: CASSEREGHEQFF.

The J gene is TRBJ2-1, the V gene TRBV6-6, with 7 bases that match TRBD2. Trimming took 4 bases from V and 4 from J; bases not matched to a gene: 7. This CDR3 has 15 residues. Germline lookup yields CDR1 MNHNY and CDR2 SVGAGI (reference sequence). The CDR3 protein is CASSSPGLSYNEQFF. Written as DNA, the CDR3 is TGTGCCAGCAGTTCGCCGGGACTATCATACAATGAGCAGTTCTTC.

The chain couples TRBV19 to TRBJ1-5; 7 positions agree with TRBD1. CDR3 length: 14 amino acids. The V segment lost 5 bases and the J segment 7 bases; nucleotides outside the gene matches: 8. CDR1 is LNHDA, CDR2 SQIVND, per germline (reference sequence). The CDR3 sequence: CASSLEGARQPQHF. The CDR3 DNA follows: TGTGCCAGTAGTCTTGAGGGGGCGCGGCAGCCCCAGCATTTT.

The chain uses TRBV11-3 and TRBJ2-4, with no clear D. Deletions cut 3 bases from V and 7 bases from J, with 7 bases between. Germline CDR1 is SGHNT and CDR2 is YENEEA. CDR3 length equals 12 residues. The CDR3 sequence is CASSFTNNIQYF. The CDR3 DNA reads TGTGCCAGCAGCTTTACTAATAACATTCAGTACTTC.

The chain joins TRBV10-3 to TRBJ1-5; 7 bases are shared with TRBD1. The germline V gene has CDR1 ENHRY and CDR2 SYGVKD. CDR3 size: 16 residues. Trimming at V came to 0 bases and at J to 4 bases, leaving 6 bases not matched to a gene. DNA of the CDR3: TGTGCCATCAGTGAGTCAGGGGGCGTAGGGAATCAGCCCCAGCATTTT. Its translation: CAISESGGVGNQPQHF.